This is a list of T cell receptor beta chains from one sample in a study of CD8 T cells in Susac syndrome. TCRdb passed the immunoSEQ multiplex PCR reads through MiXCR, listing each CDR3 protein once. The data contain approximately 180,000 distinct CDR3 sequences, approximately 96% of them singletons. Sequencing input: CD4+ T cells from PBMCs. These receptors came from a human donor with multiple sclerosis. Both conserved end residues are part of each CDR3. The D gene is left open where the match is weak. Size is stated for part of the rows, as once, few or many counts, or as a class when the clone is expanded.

TGTGCCAGCAAGGGGACAGGGGGGCGGAATCAGCCCCAGCATTTT | CASKGTGGRNQPQHF | TRBV12-3/TRBV12-4 | NA | TRBD1 | TRBJ1-5
TGCAGCGTAGATTTCAGGGGCTTGGGGGAGACCCAGTACTTC | CSVDFRGLGETQYF | TRBV29-1 | NA | NA | TRBJ2-5
TGTGCCTGGAGTAGACCGGGACAGGGTGGGAATGAGCAGTTCTTC | CAWSRPGQGGNEQFF | TRBV30 | NA | TRBD1 | TRBJ2-1
TGTGCCAGCAGCCCCGACAGGGCGGGGAGCACAGATACGCAGTATTTT | CASSPDRAGSTDTQYF | TRBV14 | NA | NA | TRBJ2-3
TGTGCCAGCTCACCACTTACTTCATATGGTCTTACCTACGAGCAGTACTTC | CASSPLTSYGLTYEQYF | TRBV18 | NA | NA | TRBJ2-7
TGCAGCGTTGTCATCACCTTCCCAGACAATGAGCAGTTCTTC | CSVVITFPDNEQFF | TRBV29-1 | once | NA | TRBJ2-1
TGTGCCAGCAGTAACAGGCTTAACGGAGAGCAGTACTTC | CASSNRLNGEQYF | TRBV6-1 | NA | NA | TRBJ2-7
TGTGCCAGCAGTTTATGGACAGGGGGCAAAGGCGAGCAGTACTTC | CASSLWTGGKGEQYF | TRBV27 | NA | TRBD1 | TRBJ2-7
TGCAGCGTTTATACACGGAACCCGGCGGGACTCCGTTCCAATGAGCAGTTCTTC | CSVYTRNPAGLRSNEQFF | TRBV29-1 | NA | NA | TRBJ2-1
TGTGCCAGCAGTATAGGACAGGATAATTCACCCCTCCACTTT | CASSIGQDNSPLHF | TRBV12-3/TRBV12-4 | NA | TRBD1 | TRBJ1-6
TGTGCCAGCAGCTCGGTGGGACGCCAAGAGACCCAGTACTTC | CASSSVGRQETQYF | TRBV13 | NA | NA | TRBJ2-5
TGCAGCGTTGCCCCCTACAGGGTTGGGTCTAGCACAGATACGCAGTATTTT | CSVAPYRVGSSTDTQYF | TRBV29-1 | NA | NA | TRBJ2-3
TGTGCCTGGAAGGGGGACAGGACCAACACTGAAGCTTTCTTT | CAWKGDRTNTEAFF | TRBV30 | NA | TRBD1 | TRBJ1-1
TGCGCCAGCAGCGCTAACAATGAGCAGTTCTTC | CASSANNEQFF | TRBV5-1 | NA | NA | TRBJ2-1
TGTGCCAGCAGCCAGGTGCCCGGGACTAGCGGGGGGGCGGGCGTCTACAATGAGCAGTTCTTC | CASSQVPGTSGGAGVYNEQFF | TRBV3-1 | NA | TRBD2 | TRBJ2-1